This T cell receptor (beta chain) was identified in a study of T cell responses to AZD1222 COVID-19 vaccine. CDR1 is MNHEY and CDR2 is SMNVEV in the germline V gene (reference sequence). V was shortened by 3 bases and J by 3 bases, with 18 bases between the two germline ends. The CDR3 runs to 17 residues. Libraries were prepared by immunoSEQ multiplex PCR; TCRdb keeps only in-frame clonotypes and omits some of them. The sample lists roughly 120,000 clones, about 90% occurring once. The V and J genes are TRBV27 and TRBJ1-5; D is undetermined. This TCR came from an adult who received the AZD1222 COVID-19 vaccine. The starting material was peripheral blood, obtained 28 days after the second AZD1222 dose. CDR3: CASSLHVTATSNQPQHF. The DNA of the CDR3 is TGTGCCAGCAGTTTGCACGTTACGGCCACGTCCAATCAGCCCCAGCATTTT.